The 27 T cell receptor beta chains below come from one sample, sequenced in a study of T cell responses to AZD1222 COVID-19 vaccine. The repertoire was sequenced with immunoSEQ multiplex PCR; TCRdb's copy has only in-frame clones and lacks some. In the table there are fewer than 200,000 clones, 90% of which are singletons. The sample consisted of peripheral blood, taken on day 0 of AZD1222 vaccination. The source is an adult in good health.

The CDR3 spells CASSQGTSVSEQYF. The CDR3, as DNA: TGTGCCAGCAGCCAGGGGACTAGCGTCTCCGAGCAGTACTTC. The genes are TRBV3-1 (or the pseudogene TRBV3-2) and TRBJ2-7, with TRBD2 matching 10 bases. Germline lookup yields CDR1 LGHDT and CDR2 YNNKEL (reference sequence). V dropped 3 bases and J dropped 6; count of bases not matched to a gene: 5. The CDR3 runs to 14 residues.

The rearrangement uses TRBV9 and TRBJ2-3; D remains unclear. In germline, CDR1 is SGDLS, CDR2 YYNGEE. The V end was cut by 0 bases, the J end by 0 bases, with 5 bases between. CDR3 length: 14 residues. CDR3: CASSVGASTDTQYF. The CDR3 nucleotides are TGTGCCAGCAGCGTAGGGGCTAGCACAGATACGCAGTATTTT.

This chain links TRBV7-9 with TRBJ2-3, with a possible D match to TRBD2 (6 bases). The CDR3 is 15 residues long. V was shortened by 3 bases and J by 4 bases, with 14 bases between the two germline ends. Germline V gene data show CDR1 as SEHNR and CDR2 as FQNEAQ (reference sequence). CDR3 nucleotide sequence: TGTGCCAGCAGCTTTGTCCGGGGGAGGTCAGATACGCAGTATTTT. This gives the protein CASSFVRGRSDTQYF.

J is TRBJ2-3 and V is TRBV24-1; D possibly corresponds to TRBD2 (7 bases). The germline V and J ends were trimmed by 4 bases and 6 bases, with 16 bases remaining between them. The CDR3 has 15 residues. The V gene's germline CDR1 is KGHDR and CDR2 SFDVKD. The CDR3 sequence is CATSERTGRVDTQYF. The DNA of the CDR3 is TGTGCCACCAGTGAGCGTACAGGGAGGGTCGATACGCAGTATTTT.

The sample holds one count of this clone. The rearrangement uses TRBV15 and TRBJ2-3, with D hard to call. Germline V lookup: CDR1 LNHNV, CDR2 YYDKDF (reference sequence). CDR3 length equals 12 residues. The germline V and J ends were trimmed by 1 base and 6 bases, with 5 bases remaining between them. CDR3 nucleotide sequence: TGTGCCACCAGCAGAGTTGGGGATACGCAGTATTTT. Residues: CATSRVGDTQYF.

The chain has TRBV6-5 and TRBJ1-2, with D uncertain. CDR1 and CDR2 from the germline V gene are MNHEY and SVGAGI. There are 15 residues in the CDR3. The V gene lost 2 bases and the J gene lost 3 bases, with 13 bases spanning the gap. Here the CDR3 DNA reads TGTGCCAGCAGTTACGAAGCCAGGCCCTACTATGGCTACACCTTC. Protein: CASSYEARPYYGYTF.

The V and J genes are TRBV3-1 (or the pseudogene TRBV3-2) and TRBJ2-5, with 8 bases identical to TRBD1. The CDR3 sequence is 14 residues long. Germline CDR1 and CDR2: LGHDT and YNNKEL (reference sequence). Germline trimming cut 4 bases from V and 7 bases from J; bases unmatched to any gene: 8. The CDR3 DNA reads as TGTGCCAGCAGCCGGAACGGACAGGGAGGGACCCAGTACTTC. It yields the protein CASSRNGQGGTQYF.

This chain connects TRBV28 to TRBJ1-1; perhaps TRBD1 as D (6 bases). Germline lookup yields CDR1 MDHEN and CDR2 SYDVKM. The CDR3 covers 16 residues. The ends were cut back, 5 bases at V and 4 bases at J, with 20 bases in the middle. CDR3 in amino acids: CASSPYHQGMFTEAFF. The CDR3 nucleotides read TGTGCCAGCAGTCCCTACCACCAGGGGATGTTCACTGAAGCTTTCTTT.

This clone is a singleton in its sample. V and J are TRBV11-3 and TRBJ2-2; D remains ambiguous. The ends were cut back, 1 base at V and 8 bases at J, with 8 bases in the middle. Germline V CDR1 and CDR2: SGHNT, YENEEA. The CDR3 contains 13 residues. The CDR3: CASSLGNAGELFF. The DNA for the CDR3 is TGTGCCAGCAGCTTAGGGAACGCGGGGGAGCTGTTTTTT.

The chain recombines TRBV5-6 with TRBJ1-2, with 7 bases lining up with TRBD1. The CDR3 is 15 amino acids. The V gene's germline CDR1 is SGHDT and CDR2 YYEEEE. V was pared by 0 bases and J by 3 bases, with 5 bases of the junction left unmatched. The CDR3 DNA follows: TGTGCCAGCAGCTTGGTCGGACAGGTCGACTATGGCTACACCTTC. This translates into CASSLVGQVDYGYTF.

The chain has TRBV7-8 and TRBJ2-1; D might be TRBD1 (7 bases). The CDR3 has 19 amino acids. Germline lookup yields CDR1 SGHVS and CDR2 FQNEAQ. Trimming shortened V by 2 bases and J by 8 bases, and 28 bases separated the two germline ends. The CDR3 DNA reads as TGTGCCAGCAGCTTATACCCCAGGGGGGACTCAGCATTCACACATGAGCAGTTCTTC. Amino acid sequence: CASSLYPRGDSAFTHEQFF.

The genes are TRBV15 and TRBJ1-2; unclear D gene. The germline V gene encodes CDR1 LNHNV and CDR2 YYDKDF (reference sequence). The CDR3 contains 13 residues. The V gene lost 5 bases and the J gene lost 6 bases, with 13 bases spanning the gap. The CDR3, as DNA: TGTGCCACCAGCCCAGTCGGTGTGGATGGCTACACCTTC. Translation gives CATSPVGVDGYTF. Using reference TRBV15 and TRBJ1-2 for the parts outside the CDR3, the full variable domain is DAMVIQNPRYQVTQFGKPVTLSCSQTLNHNVMYWYQQKSSQAPKLLFHYYDKDFNNEADTPDNFQSRRPNTSFCFLDIRSPGLGDTAMYLCATSPVGVDGYTFGSGTRLTVV.

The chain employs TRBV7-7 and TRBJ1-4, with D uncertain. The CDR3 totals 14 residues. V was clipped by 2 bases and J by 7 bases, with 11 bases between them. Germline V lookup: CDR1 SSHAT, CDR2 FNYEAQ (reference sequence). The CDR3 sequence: CASSLQEGSEKLFF. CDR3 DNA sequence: TGTGCCAGCAGCTTACAGGAGGGAAGTGAAAAACTGTTTTTT.

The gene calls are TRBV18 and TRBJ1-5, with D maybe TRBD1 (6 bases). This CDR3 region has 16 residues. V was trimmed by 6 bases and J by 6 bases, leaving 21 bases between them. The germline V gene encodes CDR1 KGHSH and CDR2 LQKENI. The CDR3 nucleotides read TGTGCCAGCTCGACCCGAAGGGGGGGCGAGATTCAGCCCCAGCATTTT. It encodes CASSTRRGGEIQPQHF.

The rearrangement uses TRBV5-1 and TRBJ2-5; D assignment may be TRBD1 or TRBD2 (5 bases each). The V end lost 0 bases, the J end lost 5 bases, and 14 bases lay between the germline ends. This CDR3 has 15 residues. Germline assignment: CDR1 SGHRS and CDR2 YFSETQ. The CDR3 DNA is TGCGCCAGCAGCTTGGTCGGAGCAGGGACGGAGACCCAGTACTTC. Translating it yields CASSLVGAGTETQYF.

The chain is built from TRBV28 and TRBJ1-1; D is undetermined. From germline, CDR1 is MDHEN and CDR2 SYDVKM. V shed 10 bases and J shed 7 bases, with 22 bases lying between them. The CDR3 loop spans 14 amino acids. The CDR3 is CATFPSSPQNEAFF. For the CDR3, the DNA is TGTGCCACGTTCCCGTCGTCGCCTCAAAATGAAGCTTTCTTT.

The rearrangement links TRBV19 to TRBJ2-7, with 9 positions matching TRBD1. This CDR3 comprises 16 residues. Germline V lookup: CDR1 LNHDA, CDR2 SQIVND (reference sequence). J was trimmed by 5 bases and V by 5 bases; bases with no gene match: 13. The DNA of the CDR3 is TGTGCCAGTAGTCTCGAGGGACAGGGACAGTTCGACGAGCAGTACTTC. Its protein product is CASSLEGQGQFDEQYF.

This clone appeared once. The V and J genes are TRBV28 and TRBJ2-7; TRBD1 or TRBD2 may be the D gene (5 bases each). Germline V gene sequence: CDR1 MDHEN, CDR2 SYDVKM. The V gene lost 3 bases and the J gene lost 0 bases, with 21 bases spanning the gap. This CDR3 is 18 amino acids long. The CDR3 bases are TGTGCCAGCAGTTTTGTTTTTGGGTCATGGGACCACTCCTACGAGCAGTACTTC. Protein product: CASSFVFGSWDHSYEQYF.

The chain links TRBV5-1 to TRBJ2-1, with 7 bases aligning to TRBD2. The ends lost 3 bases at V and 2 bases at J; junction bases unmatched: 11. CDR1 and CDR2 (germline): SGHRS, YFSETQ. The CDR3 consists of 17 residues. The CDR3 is CASSSQRASGTYNEQFF. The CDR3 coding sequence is TGCGCCAGCAGCTCCCAAAGGGCTAGCGGTACCTACAATGAGCAGTTCTTC. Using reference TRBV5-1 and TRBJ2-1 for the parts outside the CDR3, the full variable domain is KAGVTQTPRYLIKTRGQQVTLSCSPISGHRSVSWYQQTPGQGLQFLFEYFSETQRNKGNFPGRFSGRQFSNSRSEMNVSTLELGDSALYLCASSSQRASGTYNEQFFGPGTRLTVL.

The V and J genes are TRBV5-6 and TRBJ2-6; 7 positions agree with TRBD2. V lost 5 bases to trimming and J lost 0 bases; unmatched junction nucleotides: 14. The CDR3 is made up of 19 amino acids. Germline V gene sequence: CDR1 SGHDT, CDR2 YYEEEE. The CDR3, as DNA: TGTGCCAGCAGTCGACCCTCTAGCGGCCGGATCTCTGGGGCCAACGTCCTGACTTTC. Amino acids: CASSRPSSGRISGANVLTF.

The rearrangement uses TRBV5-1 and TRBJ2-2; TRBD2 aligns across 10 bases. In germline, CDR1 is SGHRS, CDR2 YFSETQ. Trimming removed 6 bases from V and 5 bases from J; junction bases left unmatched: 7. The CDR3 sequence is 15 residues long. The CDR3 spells CASKPGTSDTGELFF. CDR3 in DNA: TGCGCCAGCAAACCCGGGACTAGCGATACCGGGGAGCTGTTTTTT.

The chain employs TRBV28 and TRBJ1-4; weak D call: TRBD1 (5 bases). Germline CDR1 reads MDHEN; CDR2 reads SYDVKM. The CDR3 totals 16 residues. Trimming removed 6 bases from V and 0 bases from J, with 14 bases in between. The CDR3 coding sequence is TGTGCCAGCAGCAACAGACAGCTTGCAACTAATGAAAAACTGTTTTTT. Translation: CASSNRQLATNEKLFF.

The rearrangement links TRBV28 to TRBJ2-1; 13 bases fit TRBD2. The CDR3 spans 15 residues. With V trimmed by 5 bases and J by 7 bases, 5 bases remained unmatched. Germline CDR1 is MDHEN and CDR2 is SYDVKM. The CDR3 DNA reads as TGTGCCAGCAGTCCTTGGACTAGCGGGAGTAATGAGCAGTTCTTC. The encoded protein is CASSPWTSGSNEQFF.

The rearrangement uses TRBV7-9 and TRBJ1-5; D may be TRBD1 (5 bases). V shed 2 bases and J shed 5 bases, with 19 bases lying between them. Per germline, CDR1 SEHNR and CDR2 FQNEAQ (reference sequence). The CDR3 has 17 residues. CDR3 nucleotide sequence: TGTGCCAGCAGCTTAAGGAGGGGTTTGGACGGGGATCAGCCCCAGCATTTT. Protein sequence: CASSLRRGLDGDQPQHF.

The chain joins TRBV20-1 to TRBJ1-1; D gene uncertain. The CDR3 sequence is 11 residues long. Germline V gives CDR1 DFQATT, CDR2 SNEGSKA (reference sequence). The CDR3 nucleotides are TGCAGGGGGTCAGAGGACACTGAAGCTTTCTTT. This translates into CRGSEDTEAFF.

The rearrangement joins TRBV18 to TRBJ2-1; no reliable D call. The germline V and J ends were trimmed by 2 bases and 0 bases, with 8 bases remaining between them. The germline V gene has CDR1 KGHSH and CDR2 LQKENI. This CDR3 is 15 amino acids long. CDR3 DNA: TGTGCCAGCTCACCAGGGCAGGTCTCCTACAATGAGCAGTTCTTC. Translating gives CASSPGQVSYNEQFF.

CDR3 in amino acids: CASGQGIGNTIYF. The CDR3 DNA reads as TGTGCCAGCGGCCAGGGTATAGGAAACACCATATATTTT. The chain combines TRBV25-1 with TRBJ1-3, with D possibly matching TRBD1 (5 bases). This CDR3 is 13 amino acids long. Looked up from germline, CDR1 is MGHDK and CDR2 is SYGVNS. The V and J ends lost 8 bases and 4 bases respectively, with 12 bases between them.